This TCR beta chain was profiled in a study of shared clonotypes between healthy human individuals. Looking at the study overall: Each donor had three CD4 naive, three CD4 memory, two CD8 naive and one CD8 memory plate.

Germline CDR1 and CDR2: LGHNA and YSLEER. Deletions cut 4 bases from V and 2 bases from J, with 11 bases between. This CDR3 is built from 14 residues. Study-wide points: It was expected that sequencing depth would affect clonotype sharing among donors.

Repertoires were generated with immunoSEQ multiplex PCR, while TCRdb's copy carries only in-frame clones and drops some. The data contain approximately 1,500,000 clones, 98% of them singletons. Memory CD4+ cells were the fraction left after CD45RA+ naive selection. With respect to this clone: Its antigen is undetermined.

This rearrangement joins TRBV4-3 to TRBJ2-5; perhaps TRBD2 as D (6 bases). The sequencing input was naive CD4+ T cells sorted from blood. Noted subset: CD45RA+ positively selected. This TCR derives from a young man in good health. CDR3 DNA sequence: TGCGCCAGCAGCCGCAATAGCGGTCAAGAGACCCAGTACTTC. Its protein is CASSRNSGQETQYF.